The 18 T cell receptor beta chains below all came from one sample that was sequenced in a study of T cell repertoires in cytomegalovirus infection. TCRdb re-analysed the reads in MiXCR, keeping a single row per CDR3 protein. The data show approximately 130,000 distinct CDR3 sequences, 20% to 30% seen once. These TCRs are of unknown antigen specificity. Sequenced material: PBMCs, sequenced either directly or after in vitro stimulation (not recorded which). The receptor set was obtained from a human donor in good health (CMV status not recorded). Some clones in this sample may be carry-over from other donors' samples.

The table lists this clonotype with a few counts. CDR3 region: CASSLGPPGGEQFF. The CDR3 region has the DNA TGTGCCAGCAGCTTAGGTCCTCCCGGGGGTGAGCAGTTCTTC. The rearrangement links TRBV11-1 to TRBJ2-1; TRBD2 is a possible D gene (6 bases). Germline lookup yields CDR1 SGHAT and CDR2 FQDESV (reference sequence). V dropped 1 base and J dropped 9 bases, with 13 bases sitting between them. This CDR3 is 14 amino acids long.

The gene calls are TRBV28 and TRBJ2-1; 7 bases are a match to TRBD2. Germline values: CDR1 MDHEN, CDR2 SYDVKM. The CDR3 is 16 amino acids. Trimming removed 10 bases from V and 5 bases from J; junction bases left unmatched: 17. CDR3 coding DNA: TGTGCCACCCCCCTCTTTGGCGGGAGCGTTAACAATGAGCAGTTCTTC. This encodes CATPLFGGSVNNEQFF.

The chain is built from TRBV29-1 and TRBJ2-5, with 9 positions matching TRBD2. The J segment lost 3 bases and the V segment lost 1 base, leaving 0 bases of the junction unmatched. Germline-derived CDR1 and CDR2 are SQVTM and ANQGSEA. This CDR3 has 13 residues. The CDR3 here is CSVEASGKETQYF. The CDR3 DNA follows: TGCAGCGTTGAAGCTAGCGGGAAAGAGACCCAGTACTTC.

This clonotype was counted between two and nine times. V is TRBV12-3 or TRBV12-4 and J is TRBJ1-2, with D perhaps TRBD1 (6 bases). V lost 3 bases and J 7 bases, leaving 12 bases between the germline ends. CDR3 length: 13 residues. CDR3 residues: CASSFSGTSGYTF. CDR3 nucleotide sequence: TGTGCCAGCAGTTTTTCGGGGACATCTGGCTACACCTTC.

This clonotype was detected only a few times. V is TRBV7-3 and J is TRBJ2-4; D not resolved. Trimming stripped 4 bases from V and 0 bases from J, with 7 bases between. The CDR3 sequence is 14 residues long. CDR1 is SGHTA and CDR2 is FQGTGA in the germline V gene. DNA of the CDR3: TGTGCCAGCAGCTGGTCGGAAGCCAAAAACATTCAGTACTTC. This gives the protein CASSWSEAKNIQYF. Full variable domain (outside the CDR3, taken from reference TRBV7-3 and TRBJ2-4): GAGVSQTPSNKVTEKGKYVELRCDPISGHTALYWYRQSLGQGPEFLIYFQGTGAADDSGLPNDRFFAVRPEGSVSTLKIQRTERGDSAVYLCASSWSEAKNIQYFGAGTRLSVL.

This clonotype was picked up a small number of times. The DNA of the CDR3 is TGTGCCAGCAGTGATTCAATGGGAGTGGTCGTCCTGACTTTC. Amino acids: CASSDSMGVVVLTF. The chain couples TRBV25-1 to TRBJ2-6; D possibly corresponds to TRBD2 (5 bases). This CDR3 comprises 14 residues. CDR1 is MGHDK, CDR2 SYGVNS, per germline. The V end lost 3 bases, the J end lost 12 bases, and 15 bases lay between the germline ends.

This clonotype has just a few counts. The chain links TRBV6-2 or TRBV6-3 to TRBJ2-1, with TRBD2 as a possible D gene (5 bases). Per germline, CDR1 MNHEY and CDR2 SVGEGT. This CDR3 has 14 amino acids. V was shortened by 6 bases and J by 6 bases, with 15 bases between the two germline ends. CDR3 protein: CASRTGRSGNEQFF. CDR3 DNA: TGTGCCAGCAGGACCGGACGGAGCGGCAATGAGCAGTTCTTC.

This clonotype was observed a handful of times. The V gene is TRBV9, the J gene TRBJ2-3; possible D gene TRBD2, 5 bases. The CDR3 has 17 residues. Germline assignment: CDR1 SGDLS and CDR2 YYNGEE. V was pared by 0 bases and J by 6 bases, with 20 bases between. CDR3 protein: CASSVDLAEALVDTQYF. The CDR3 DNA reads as TGTGCCAGCAGCGTAGATTTGGCGGAGGCTTTGGTGGATACGCAGTATTTT. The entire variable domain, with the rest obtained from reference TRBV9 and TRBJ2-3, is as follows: DSGVTQTPKHLITATGQRVTLRCSPRSGDLSVYWYQQSLDQGLQFLIQYYNGEERAKGNILERFSAQQFPDLHSELNLSSLELGDSALYFCASSVDLAEALVDTQYFGPGTRLTVL.

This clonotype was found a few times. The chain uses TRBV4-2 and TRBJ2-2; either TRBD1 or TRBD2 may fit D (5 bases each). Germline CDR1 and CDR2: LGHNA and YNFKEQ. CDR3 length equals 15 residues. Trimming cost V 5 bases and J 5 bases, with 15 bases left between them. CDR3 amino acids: CASSIRAGSTGELFF. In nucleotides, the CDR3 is TGTGCCAGCAGCATCAGAGCAGGGAGTACCGGGGAGCTGTTTTTT.

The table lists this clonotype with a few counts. CDR3 DNA: TGTGCCAGCAGCCCCAATCCGGGAGCGGGTTATGAGCAGTTCTTC. This translates into CASSPNPGAGYEQFF. The V gene is TRBV7-2, the J gene TRBJ2-1, with D possibly matching TRBD2 (6 bases). The CDR3 is made up of 15 amino acids. Trimming shortened V by 5 bases and J by 8 bases, and 19 bases separated the two germline ends. Germline-derived CDR1 and CDR2 are SGHTA and FQGNSA.

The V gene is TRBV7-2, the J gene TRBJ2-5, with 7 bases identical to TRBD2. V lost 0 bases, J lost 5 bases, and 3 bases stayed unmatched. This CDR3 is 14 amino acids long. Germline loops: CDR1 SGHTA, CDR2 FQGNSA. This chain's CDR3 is CASSLAGGSETQYF. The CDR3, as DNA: TGTGCCAGCAGCTTAGCGGGAGGGTCTGAGACCCAGTACTTC.

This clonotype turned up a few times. In DNA, the CDR3 is TGTGCCAGCAGACTAGACTCCCTCACGCAGTATTTT. Translated: CASRLDSLTQYF. The genes are TRBV7-6 and TRBJ2-3; TRBD2 is a possible D gene (5 bases). Germline V gene sequence: CDR1 SGHVS, CDR2 FNYEAQ. The CDR3 loop spans 12 amino acids. The V end was cut by 6 bases, the J end by 9 bases, with 13 bases between. Using reference TRBV7-6 and TRBJ2-3 for the parts outside the CDR3, the full variable domain is GAGVSQSPRYKVTKRGQDVALRCDPISGHVSLYWYRQALGQGPEFLTYFNYEAQQDKSGLPNDRFSAERPEGSISTLTIQRTEQRDSAMYRCASRLDSLTQYFGPGTRLTVL.

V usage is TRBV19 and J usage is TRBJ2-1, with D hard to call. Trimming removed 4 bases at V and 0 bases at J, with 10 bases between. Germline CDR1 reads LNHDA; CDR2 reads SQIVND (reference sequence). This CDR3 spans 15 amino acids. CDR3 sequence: CASSNKPASYNEQFF. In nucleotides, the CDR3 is TGTGCCAGTAGTAATAAGCCAGCCTCCTACAATGAGCAGTTCTTC. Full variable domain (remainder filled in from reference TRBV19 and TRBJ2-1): DGGITQSPKYLFRKEGQNVTLSCEQNLNHDAMYWYRQDPGQGLRLIYYSQIVNDFQKGDIAEGYSVSREKKESFPLTVTSAQKNPTAFYLCASSNKPASYNEQFFGPGTRLTVL.

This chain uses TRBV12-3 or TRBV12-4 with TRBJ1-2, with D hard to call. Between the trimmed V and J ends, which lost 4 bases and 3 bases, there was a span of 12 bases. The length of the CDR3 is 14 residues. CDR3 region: CASSSRAIDYGYTF. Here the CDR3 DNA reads TGTGCCAGCAGTTCCCGGGCAATAGACTATGGCTACACCTTC.

The CDR3 bases are TGTGCCAGCAGCTTAGGACTGACGACAGAGACCCAGTACTTC. The encoded protein is CASSLGLTTETQYF. This chain connects TRBV7-8 to TRBJ2-5, with D unclear. The CDR3 has 14 amino acids. Germline CDR1 reads SGHVS; CDR2 reads FQNEAQ. Trimming removed 1 base from V and 4 bases from J, with 10 bases in between.

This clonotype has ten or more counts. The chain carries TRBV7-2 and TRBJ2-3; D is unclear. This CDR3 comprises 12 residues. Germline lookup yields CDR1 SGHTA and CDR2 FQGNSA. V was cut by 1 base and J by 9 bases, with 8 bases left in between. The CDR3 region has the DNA TGTGCCAGCAGCTTAGACACTTTCACGCAGTATTTT. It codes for CASSLDTFTQYF. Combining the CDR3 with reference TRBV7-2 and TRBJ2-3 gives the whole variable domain GAGVSQSPSNKVTEKGKDVELRCDPISGHTALYWYRQSLGQGLEFLIYFQGNSAPDKSGLPSDRFSAERTGGSVSTLTIQRTQQEDSAVYLCASSLDTFTQYFGPGTRLTVL.

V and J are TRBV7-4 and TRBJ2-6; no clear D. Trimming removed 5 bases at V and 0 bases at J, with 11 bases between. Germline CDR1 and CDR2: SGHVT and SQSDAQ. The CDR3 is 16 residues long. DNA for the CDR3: TGTGCCAGCAGCCCCCCCGTGGGCTCTGGGGCCAACGTCCTGACTTTC. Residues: CASSPPVGSGANVLTF.

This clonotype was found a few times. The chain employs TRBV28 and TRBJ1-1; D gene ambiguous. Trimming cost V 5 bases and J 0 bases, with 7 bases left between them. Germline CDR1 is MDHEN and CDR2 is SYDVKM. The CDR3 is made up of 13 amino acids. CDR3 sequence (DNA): TGTGCCAGCAGTGAACTGGTGAACACTGAAGCTTTCTTT. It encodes CASSELVNTEAFF.